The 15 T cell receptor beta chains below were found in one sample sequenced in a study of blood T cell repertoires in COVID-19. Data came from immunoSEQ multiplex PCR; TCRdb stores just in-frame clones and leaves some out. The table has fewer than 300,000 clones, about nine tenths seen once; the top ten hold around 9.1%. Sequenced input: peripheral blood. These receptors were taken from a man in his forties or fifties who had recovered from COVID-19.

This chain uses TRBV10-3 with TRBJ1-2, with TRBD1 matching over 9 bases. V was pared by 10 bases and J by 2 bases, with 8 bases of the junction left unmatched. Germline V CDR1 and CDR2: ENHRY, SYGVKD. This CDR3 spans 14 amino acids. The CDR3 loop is CATSGQGENYGYTF. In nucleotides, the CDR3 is TGTGCCACCTCGGGACAGGGAGAGAACTATGGCTACACCTTC.

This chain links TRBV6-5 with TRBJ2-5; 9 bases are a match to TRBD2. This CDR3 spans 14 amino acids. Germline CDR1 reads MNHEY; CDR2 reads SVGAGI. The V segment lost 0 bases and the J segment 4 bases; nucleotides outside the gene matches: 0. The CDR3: CASSYSTSGETQYF. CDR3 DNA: TGTGCCAGCAGTTACTCGACTAGCGGAGAGACCCAGTACTTC.

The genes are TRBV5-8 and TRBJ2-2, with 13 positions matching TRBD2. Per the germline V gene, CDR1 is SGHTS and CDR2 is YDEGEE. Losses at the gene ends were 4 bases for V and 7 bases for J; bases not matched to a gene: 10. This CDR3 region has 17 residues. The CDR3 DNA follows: TGTGCCAGCAGCCCCCGGACTAGCGGGAGTCTCGGCGGGGAGCTGTTTTTT. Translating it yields CASSPRTSGSLGGELFF.

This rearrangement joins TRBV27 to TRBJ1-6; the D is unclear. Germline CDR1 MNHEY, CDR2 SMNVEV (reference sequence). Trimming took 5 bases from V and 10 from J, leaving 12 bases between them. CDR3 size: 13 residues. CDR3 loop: CASSRYPRSPLHF. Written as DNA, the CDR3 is TGTGCCAGCAGTCGCTATCCCCGATCACCCCTCCACTTT.

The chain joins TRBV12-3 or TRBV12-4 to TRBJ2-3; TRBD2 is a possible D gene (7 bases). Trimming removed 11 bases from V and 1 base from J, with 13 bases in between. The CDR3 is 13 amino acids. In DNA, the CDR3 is TGTGCCGAGGGGGACTATCGCACAGATACGCAGTATTTT. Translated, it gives CAEGDYRTDTQYF.

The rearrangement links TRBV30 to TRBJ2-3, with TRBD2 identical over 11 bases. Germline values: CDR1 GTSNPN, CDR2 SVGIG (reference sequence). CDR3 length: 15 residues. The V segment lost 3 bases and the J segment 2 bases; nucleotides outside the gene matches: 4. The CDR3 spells CAWSKLAGVTDTQYF. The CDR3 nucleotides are TGTGCCTGGAGCAAACTAGCGGGAGTCACAGATACGCAGTATTTT.

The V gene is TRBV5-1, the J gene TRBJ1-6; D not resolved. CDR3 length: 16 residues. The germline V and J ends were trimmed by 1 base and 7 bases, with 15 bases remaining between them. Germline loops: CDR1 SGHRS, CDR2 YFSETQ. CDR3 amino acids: CASSLSGLAFNSPLHF. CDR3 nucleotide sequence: TGCGCCAGCAGCTTGTCGGGGTTGGCCTTCAATTCACCCCTCCACTTT.

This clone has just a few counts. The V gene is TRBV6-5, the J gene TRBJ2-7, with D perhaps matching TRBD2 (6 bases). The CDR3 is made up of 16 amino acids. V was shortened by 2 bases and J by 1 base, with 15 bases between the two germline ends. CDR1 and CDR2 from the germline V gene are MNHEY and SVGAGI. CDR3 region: CASSYDRRAVSYEQYF. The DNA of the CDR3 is TGTGCCAGCAGTTACGATAGGAGGGCGGTATCCTACGAGCAGTACTTC.

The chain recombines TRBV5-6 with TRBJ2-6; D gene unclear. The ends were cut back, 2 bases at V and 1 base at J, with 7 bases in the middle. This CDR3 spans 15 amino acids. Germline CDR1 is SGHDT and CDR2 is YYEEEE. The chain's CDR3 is CASSFWRSGANVLTF. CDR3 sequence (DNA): TGTGCCAGCAGCTTCTGGCGGTCTGGGGCCAACGTCCTGACTTTC.

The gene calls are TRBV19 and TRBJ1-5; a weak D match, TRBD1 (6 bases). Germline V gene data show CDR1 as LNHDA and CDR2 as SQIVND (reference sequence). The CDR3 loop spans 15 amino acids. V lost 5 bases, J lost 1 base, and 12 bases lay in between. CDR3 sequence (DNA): TGTGCCAGTAGTCAACAGGGTTGGAGCAATCAGCCCCAGCATTTT. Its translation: CASSQQGWSNQPQHF.

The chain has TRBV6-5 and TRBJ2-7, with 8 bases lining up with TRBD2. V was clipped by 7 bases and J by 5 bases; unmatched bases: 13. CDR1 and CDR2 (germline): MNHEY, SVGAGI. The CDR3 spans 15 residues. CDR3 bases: TGTGCCAGCACCCCTCCTGTCGGGGGGGCCAACGAGCAGTACTTC. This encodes CASTPPVGGANEQYF.

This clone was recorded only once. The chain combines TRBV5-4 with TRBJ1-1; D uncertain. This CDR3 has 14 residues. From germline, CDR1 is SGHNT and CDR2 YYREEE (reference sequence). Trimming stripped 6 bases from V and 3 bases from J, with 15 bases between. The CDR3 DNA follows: TGTGCCAGCATCCCGAAGATCCGGGACACTGAAGCTTTCTTT. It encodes CASIPKIRDTEAFF.

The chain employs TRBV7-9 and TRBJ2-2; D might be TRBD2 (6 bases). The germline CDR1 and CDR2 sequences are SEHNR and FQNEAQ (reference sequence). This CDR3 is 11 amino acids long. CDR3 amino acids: CVSGSAGELFF. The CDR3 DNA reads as TGTGTCTCCGGGAGCGCCGGGGAGCTGTTTTTT.

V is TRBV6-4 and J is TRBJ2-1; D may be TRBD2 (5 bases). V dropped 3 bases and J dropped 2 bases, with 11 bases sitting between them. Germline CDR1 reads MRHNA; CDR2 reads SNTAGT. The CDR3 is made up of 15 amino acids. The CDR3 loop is CASSESDSPYNEQFF. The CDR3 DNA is TGTGCCAGCAGTGAATCGGACTCGCCCTACAATGAGCAGTTCTTC.

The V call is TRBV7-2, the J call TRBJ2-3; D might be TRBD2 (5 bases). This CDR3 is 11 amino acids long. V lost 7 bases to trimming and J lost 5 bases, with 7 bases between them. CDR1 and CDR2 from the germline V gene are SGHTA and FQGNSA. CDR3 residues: CASKSGDTQYF. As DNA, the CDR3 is TGTGCCAGCAAAAGCGGAGATACGCAGTATTTT.